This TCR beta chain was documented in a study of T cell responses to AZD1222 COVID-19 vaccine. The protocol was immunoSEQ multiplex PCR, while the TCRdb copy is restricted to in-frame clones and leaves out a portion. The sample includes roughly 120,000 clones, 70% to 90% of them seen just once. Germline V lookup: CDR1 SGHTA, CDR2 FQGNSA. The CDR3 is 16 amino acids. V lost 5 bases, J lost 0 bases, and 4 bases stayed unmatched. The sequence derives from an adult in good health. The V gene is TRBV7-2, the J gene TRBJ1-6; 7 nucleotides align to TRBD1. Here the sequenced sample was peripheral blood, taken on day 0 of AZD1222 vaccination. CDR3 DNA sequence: TGTGCCAGCAGCCCCCGGACAGGCTCCTATAATTCACCCCTCCACTTT. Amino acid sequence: CASSPRTGSYNSPLHF.